This paragraph covers one T cell receptor (beta chain) sequence. In the authors' methods: The authors estimated nucleated cell counts from reference gene primer amplification. Here immunoSEQ multiplex PCR was the method, and the copy in TCRdb shows in-frame clones only, minus some. Clone size and the V and J calls come from that table; the DNA yielded D and trimming. This sample yields about 140,000 clones, of which approximately 81% are seen a single time; 2.6% belongs to the top ten. These data come from a study of blood T cell repertoires in COVID-19. Study-level information: The origin of the acute and convalescent COVID-19 samples was the United States, Italy and Spain. PBMCs, B-cell-depleted T cells, or T cells provided the cDNA or gDNA that made up the material.

Material: peripheral blood. The receptor was derived from a human donor with acute or convalescent COVID-19. The donor label of this sample is uncertain.

Here the CDR3 reads CASSPFGGGDTEAFF. CDR3 sequence (DNA): TGTGCCAGCTCACCCTTCGGGGGTGGGGACACTGAAGCTTTCTTT. The chain employs TRBV18 and TRBJ1-1; D is possibly TRBD1 (5 bases). Germline loops: CDR1 KGHSH, CDR2 LQKENI. Trimming left V 3 bases short and J 3 bases short, with 14 bases between. The length of the CDR3 is 15 residues.